Listed below are T cell receptor beta chains from one sample, sequenced in a study of blood T cell repertoires in COVID-19. Profiling relied on immunoSEQ multiplex PCR, and the TCRdb table lists in-frame clones only, not all of them. Of under 350,000 clones in the sample, around 86% were seen once. The sequenced sample consisted of peripheral blood. The receptor set was obtained from a man aged 18 to 29 with active or convalescent COVID-19. CDR3s include the opening cysteine and the closing phenylalanine or tryptophan. D genes are given only for firm matches. The size of a clone is reported for some rows only, either as once, few or many, or as a class for expanded clones.

>TRBV6-5|TRBJ1-1|NA|NA
TGTGCCAGCACCGACGAGGAGAGAACTGAAGCTTTCTTT
CASTDEERTEAFF
>TRBV10-3|TRBJ1-1|NA|NA
TGTGCCATCAGTGGAAAGGGGACAATGAACACTGAAGCTTTCTTT
CAISGKGTMNTEAFF
>TRBV10-2|TRBJ1-6|few|TRBD1
TGCGCCAGCAGTGAGTGGGGGGACAGCACTACACCCCTCCACTTT
CASSEWGDSTTPLHF
>TRBV15|TRBJ1-4|NA|TRBD1
TGTGCCACCAGCAGAGATTATGAGGGGGCCAGTGAAAAACTGTTTTTT
CATSRDYEGASEKLFF
>TRBV6-1|TRBJ2-3|NA|TRBD1
TGTGCCAGCAGCTCCGGGACAGGCAAGGCGGATACGCAGTATTTT
CASSSGTGKADTQYF
>TRBV28|TRBJ1-3|NA|NA
TGTGCCAGCACCCCACCGTCGAGCAGGGTCAGGAACACCATATATTTT
CASTPPSSRVRNTIYF
>TRBV4-3|TRBJ2-3|NA|NA
TGCGCCAGCAGCCAAGATCGGGGAGTGAATACGCAGTATTTT
CASSQDRGVNTQYF
>TRBV5-1|TRBJ2-2|NA|NA
TGCGCCAGCAGCTTGCTTCGGGACACCTTCACCGGGGAGCTGTTTTTT
CASSLLRDTFTGELFF
>TRBV7-2|TRBJ1-4|NA|NA
TGTGCCAGCAGCTTACTTGGCCCTAATGAAAAACTGTTTTTT
CASSLLGPNEKLFF
>TRBV6-2/TRBV6-3|TRBJ2-7|NA|TRBD2
TGTGCCAGCAGCCCCGGGACTAGCGATCTTAAACAGTACTTC
CASSPGTSDLKQYF
>TRBV5-6|TRBJ2-2|NA|NA
TGTGCCAGCAGTCCTATCACCGGGGAGCTGTTTTTT
CASSPITGELFF
>TRBV7-9|TRBJ2-3|NA|TRBD1
TGTGCCAGCAGCCAAACGTGGACAGGGGAAACAGATACGCAGTATTTT
CASSQTWTGETDTQYF
>TRBV21-1|TRBJ2-5|NA|NA
TGTGCCAGCAGCAACGGGGGGCTCGAGTTGACCCAGTACTTC
CASSNGGLELTQYF